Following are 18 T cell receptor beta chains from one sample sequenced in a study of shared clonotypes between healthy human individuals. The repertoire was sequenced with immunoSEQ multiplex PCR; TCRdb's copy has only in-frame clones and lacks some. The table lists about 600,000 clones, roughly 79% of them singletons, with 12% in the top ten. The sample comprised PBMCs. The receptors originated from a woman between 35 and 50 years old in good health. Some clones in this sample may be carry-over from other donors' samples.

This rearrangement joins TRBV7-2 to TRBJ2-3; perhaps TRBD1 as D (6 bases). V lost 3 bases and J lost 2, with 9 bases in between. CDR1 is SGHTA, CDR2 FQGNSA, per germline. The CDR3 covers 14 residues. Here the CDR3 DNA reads TGTGCCAGCAGCTTCGACAGGATCACAGATACGCAGTATTTT. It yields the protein CASSFDRITDTQYF.

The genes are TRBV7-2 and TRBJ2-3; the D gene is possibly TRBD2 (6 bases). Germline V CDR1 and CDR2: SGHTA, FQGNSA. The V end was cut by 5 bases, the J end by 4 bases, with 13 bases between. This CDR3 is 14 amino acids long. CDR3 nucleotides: TGTGCCAGCAGCCCCTCACTAGCTTCAGATACGCAGTATTTT. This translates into CASSPSLASDTQYF.

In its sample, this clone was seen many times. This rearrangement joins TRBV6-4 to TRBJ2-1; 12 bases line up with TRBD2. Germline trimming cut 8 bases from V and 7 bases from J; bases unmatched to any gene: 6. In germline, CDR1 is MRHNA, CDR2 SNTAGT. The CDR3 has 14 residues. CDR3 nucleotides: TGTGCCAGCTCCCTAGCGGGAGGGCCGAATGAGCAGTTCTTC. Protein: CASSLAGGPNEQFF.

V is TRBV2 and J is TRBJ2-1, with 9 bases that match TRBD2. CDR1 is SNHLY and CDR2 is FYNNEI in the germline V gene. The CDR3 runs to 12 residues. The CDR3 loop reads CTCGRAVYEQFF. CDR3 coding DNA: TGTACCTGCGGGAGGGCCGTCTATGAGCAGTTCTTC.

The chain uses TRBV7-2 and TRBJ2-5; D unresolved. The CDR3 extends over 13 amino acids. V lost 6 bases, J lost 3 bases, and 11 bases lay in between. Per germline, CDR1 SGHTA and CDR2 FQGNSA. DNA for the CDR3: TGTGCCAGCAGGTTATATCCAGAAGAGACCCAGTACTTC. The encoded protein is CASRLYPEETQYF.

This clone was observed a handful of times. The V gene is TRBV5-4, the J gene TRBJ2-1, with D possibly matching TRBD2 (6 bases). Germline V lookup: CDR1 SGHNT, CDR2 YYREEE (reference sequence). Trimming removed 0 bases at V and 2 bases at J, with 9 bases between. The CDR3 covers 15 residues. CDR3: CASSLVGTPYNEQFF. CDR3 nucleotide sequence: TGTGCCAGCAGCTTGGTCGGGACTCCCTACAATGAGCAGTTCTTC.

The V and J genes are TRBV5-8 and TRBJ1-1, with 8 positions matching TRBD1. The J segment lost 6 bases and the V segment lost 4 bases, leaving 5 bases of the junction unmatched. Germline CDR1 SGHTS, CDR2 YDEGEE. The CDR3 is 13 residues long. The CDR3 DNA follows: TGTGCCAGCAGCAGGGAGACAGGGGCTGAAGCTTTCTTT. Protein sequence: CASSRETGAEAFF.

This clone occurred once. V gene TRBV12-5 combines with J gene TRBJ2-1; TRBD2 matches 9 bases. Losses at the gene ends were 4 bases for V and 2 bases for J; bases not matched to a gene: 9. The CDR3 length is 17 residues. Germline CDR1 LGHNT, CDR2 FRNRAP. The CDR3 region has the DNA TGTGCTAGTGGTTCCCCCCCGAGCGGGAGGACCTACAATGAGCAGTTCTTC. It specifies CASGSPPSGRTYNEQFF.

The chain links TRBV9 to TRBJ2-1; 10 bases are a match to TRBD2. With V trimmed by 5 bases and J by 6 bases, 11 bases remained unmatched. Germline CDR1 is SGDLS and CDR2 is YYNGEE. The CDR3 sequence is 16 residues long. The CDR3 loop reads CASSYYLAGESNEQFF. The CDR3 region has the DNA TGTGCCAGCAGTTACTACCTAGCGGGAGAGTCCAATGAGCAGTTCTTC.

The DNA for the CDR3 is TGTGCCAGCTCACCACCCACGGAGGGGCAGGCAGATACGCAGTATTTT. This translates into CASSPPTEGQADTQYF. This chain connects TRBV18 to TRBJ2-3, with D maybe TRBD2 (6 bases). V lost 0 bases, J lost 4 bases, and 14 bases lay in between. The length of the CDR3 is 16 residues. The germline V gene encodes CDR1 KGHSH and CDR2 LQKENI.

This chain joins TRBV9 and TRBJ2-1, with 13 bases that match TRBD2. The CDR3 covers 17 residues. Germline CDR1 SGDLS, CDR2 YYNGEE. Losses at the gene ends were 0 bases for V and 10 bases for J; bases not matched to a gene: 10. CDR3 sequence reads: CASSVAPTSGRAGEQFF. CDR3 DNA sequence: TGTGCCAGCAGCGTAGCCCCTACTAGCGGGAGGGCCGGAGAGCAGTTCTTC.

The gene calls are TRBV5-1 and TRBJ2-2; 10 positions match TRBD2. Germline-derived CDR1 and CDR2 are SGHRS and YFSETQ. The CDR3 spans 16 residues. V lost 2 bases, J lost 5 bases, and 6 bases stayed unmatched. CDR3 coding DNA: TGCGCCAGCAGCTTAAGAGCGGGAGGGCCGACCGGGGAGCTGTTTTTT. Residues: CASSLRAGGPTGELFF. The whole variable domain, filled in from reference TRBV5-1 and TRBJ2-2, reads KAGVTQTPRYLIKTRGQQVTLSCSPISGHRSVSWYQQTPGQGLQFLFEYFSETQRNKGNFPGRFSGRQFSNSRSEMNVSTLELGDSALYLCASSLRAGGPTGELFFGEGSRLTVL.

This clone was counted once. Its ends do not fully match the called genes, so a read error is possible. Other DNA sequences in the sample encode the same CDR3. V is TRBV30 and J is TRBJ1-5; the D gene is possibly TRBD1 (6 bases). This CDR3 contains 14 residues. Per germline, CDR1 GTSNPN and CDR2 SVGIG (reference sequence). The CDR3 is CARSTGTLNQPQHF. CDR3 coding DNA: TGTGCCCGGAGTACCGGGACACTAAATCAGCCACAGCATTTT.

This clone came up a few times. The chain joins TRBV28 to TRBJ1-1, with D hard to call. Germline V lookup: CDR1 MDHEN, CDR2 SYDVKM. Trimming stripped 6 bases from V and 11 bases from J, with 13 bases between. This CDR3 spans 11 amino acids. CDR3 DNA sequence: TGTGCCAGCAGGGATACAGTGCCGGCTTTCTTT. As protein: CASRDTVPAFF.

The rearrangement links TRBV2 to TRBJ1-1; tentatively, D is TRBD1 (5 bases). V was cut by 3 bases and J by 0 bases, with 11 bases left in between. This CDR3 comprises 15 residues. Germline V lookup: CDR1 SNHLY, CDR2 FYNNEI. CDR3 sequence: CASSEQGAMNTEAFF. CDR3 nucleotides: TGTGCCAGCAGTGAGCAGGGAGCAATGAACACTGAAGCTTTCTTT.

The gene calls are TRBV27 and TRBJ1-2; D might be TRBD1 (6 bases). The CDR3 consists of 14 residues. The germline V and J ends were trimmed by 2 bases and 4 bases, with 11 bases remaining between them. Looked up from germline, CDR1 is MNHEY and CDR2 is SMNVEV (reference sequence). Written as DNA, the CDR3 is TGTGCCAGCAGTTTAAAAAGGGGGACCTATGGCTACACCTTC. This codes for CASSLKRGTYGYTF.

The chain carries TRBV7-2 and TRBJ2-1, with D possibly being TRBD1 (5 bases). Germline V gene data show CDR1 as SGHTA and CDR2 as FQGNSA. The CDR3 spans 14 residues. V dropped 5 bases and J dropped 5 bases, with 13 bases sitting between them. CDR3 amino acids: CASSPDRIHNEQFF. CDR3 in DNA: TGTGCCAGCAGCCCTGACAGAATTCACAATGAGCAGTTCTTC.

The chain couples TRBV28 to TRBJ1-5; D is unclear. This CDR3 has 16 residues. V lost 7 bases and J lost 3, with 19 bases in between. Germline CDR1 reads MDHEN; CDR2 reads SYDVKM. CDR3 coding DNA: TGTGCCAGCACCTCCTCAGTTTCGGGATACAATCAGCCCCAGCATTTT. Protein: CASTSSVSGYNQPQHF.